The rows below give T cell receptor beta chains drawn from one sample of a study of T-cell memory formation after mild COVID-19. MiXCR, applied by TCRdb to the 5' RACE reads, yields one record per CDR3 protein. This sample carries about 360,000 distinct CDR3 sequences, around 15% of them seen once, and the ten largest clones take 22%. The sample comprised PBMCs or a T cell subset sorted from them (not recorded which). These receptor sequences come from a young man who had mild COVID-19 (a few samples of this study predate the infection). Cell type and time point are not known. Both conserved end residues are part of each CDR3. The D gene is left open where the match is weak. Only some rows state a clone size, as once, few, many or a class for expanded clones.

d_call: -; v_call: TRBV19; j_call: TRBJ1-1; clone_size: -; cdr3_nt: TGTGCCAGTAGGATGACCGGGGGGCCCCTGGGCACTGAAGCTTTCTTT; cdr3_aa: CASRMTGGPLGTEAFF
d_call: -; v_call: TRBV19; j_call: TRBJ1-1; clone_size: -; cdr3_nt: TGTGCCACTTGGGATCTTTCGAACACTGAAGCTTTCTTT; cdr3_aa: CATWDLSNTEAFF
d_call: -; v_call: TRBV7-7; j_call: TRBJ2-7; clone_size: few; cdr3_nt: TGTGCCAGCAGCCCGGGGTGGGGGCGGGAGCAGTACTTC; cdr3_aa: CASSPGWGREQYF
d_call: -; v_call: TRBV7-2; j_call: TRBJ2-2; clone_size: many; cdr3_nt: TGTGCCAGCAGCGCCGGGCGAGGGATGAACACCGGGGAGCTGTTTTTT; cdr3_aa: CASSAGRGMNTGELFF
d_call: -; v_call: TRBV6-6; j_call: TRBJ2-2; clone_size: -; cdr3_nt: TGTGCCAGCAGACCGGCTGACGCTGGGGCTTCCGGGGAGCTGTTTTTT; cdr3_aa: CASRPADAGASGELFF
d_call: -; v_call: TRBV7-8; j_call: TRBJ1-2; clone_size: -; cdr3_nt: TGTGCCAGCAGAGCCATACAGGGAGAGGACTATGGCTACACCTTC; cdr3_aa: CASRAIQGEDYGYTF
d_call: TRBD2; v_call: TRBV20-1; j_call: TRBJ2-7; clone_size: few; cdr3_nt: TGCAGTGCTAGAGTTCGGACTAGCAGCTACGAGCAGTACTTC; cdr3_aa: CSARVRTSSYEQYF
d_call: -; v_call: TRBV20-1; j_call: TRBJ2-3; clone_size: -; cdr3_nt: TGCAGTGCTAGGCAGGTCGTGACAGATACGCAGTATTTT; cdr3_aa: CSARQVVTDTQYF
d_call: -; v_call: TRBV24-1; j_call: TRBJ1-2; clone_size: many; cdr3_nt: TGTGCCACCAGTGATCAAGAGAATAACTATGGCTACACCTTC; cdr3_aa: CATSDQENNYGYTF
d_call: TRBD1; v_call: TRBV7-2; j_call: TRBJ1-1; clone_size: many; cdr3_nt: TGTGCCAGCAGCTTAGCGAAGGGACAGTGGAACACTGAAGCTTTCTTT; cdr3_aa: CASSLAKGQWNTEAFF
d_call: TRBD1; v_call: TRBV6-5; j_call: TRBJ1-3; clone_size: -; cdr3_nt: TGTGCCAGCAGTCCAGGGGGGTATGGAAACACCATATATTTT; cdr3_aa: CASSPGGYGNTIYF
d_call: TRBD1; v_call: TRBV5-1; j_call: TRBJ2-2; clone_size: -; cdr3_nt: TGCGCCAGCAGCTCCGGACAGGGAATGAACACCGGGGAGCTGTTTTTT; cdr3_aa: CASSSGQGMNTGELFF
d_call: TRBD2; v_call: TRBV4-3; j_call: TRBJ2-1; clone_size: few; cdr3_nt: TGCGCCAGCAGCCCAATACTAGCGGGGGGGCCACCTGAGCAGTTCTTC; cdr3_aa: CASSPILAGGPPEQFF
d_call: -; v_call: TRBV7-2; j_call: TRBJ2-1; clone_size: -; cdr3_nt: TGTGCCGGTCGGAAGGGGGGGGCCCACAATGAGCAGTTCTTC; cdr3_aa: CAGRKGGAHNEQFF
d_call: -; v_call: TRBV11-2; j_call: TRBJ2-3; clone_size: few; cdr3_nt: TGTGCCAGCAGCGGGGAACGTTGGGTGGGTGGCTCGGCCTATACGCAGTATTTT; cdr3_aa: CASSGERWVGGSAYTQYF
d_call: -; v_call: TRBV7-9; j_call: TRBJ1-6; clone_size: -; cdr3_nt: TGTGCCAGCAGCCCCCGGGGAGGTAATTCACCCCTCCACTTT; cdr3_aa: CASSPRGGNSPLHF
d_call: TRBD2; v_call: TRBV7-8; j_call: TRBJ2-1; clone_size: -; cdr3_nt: TGTGCCAGCAGCTCGGGGGGGACCTACAATGAGCAGTTCTTC; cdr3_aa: CASSSGGTYNEQFF
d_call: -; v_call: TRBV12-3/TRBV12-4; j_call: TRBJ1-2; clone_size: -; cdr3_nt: TGTGCCAGCAGTTTATTGATCTACTATGGCTACACCTTC; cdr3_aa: CASSLLIYYGYTF
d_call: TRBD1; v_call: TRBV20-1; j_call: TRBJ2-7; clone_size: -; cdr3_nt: TGCAGTGCTGGGACATGGGACAGGGGACGCGACGAGCAGTACTTC; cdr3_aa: CSAGTWDRGRDEQYF
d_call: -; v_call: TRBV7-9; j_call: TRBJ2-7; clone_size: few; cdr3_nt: TGTGCCAGCAGCCCCCCAGAGTCCTACGAGCAGTACTTC; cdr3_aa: CASSPPESYEQYF
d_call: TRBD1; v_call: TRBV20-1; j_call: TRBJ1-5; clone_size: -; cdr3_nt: TGCAGTGCTAGAGGGACAGGCACTACCGATCAGCCCCAGCATTTT; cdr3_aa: CSARGTGTTDQPQHF
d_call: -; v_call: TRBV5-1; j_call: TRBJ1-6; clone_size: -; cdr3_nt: TGCGCCAGCAGCTTGGGAAGGGGTGAAAATAATTCACCCCTCCACTTT; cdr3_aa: CASSLGRGENNSPLHF
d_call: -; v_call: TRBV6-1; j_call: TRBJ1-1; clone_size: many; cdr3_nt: TGTGCCAGCGCCCGGGGAATGAACACTGAAGCTTTCTTT; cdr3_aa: CASARGMNTEAFF
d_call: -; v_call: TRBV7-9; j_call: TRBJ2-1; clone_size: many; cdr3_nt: TGTGCCAGCAGCGGTGTCGTTCAGGCAGGGAGGATACCCAATGAGCAGTTCTTC; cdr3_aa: CASSGVVQAGRIPNEQFF
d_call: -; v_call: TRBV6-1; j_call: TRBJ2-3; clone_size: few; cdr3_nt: TGTGCCAGCAAACTTAAAGGGACAGATACGCAGTATTTT; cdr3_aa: CASKLKGTDTQYF
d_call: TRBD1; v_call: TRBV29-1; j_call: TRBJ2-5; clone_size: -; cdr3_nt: TGCAGCGGACAGGGGCCCCAAGAGACCCAGTACTTC; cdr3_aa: CSGQGPQETQYF
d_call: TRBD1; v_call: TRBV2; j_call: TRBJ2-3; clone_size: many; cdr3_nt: TGTGCCAGCAGTAGACAGGGGTCGGGAGATACGCAGTATTTT; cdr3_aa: CASSRQGSGDTQYF
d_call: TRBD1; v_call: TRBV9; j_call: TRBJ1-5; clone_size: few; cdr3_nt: TGTGCCAGCAGCGAACAGGGGGCGAAGCAGCCCCAGCATTTT; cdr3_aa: CASSEQGAKQPQHF